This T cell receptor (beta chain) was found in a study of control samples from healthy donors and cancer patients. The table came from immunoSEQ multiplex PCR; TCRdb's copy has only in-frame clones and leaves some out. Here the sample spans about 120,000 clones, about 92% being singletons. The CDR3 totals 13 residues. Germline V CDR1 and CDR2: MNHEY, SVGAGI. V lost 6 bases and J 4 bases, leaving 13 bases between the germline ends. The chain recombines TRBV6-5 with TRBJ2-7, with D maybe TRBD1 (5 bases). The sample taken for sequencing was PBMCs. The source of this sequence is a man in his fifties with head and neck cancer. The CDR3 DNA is TGTGCCAGCAGCAGGGCCCCAAGATACGAGCAGTACTTC. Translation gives CASSRAPRYEQYF.